This T cell receptor beta chain was retrieved from a study of T cell changes during pregnancy in multiple sclerosis. A few counts support this clone. Sequencing was performed with immunoSEQ multiplex PCR; in TCRdb, only in-frame clones are kept and a portion is missing. The table shows roughly 100,000 clones, with roughly nine tenths occurring only once. This clonotype was sampled from a female donor with multiple sclerosis, enrolled in a pregnancy study. The specimen comprised peripheral blood, sampled after pregnancy.

In DNA, the CDR3 is TGTGCCAGTAGTATAGACGGGGAGAATGAAAAACTGTTTTTT. It is translated as CASSIDGENEKLFF. The chain recombines TRBV19 with TRBJ1-4; unclear D gene. The CDR3 runs 14 residues. V was shortened by 0 bases and J by 5 bases, with 7 bases between the two germline ends. CDR1 is LNHDA and CDR2 is SQIVND in the germline V gene (reference sequence).